This TCR beta chain originates from a study of blood T cell repertoires in COVID-19. TCRdb keeps only in-frame clones here, not all; method: immunoSEQ multiplex PCR. The repertoire holds more than 200,000 clones, with roughly 86% as singletons. The germline CDR1 and CDR2 sequences are MNHEY and SVGAGI. The CDR3 contains 13 residues. Trimming shortened V by 6 bases and J by 12 bases, and 15 bases separated the two germline ends. The chain joins TRBV6-5 to TRBJ1-6; TRBD1 is a possible D gene (5 bases). The sample consisted of PBMCs or T cells enriched from blood (not recorded which). The origin of this receptor is a woman between 50 and 59 years old who had recovered from COVID-19. The CDR3 bases are TGTGCCAGCAGAACTAGACGGGGGGAACCCCTCCACTTT. Translating it yields CASRTRRGEPLHF.